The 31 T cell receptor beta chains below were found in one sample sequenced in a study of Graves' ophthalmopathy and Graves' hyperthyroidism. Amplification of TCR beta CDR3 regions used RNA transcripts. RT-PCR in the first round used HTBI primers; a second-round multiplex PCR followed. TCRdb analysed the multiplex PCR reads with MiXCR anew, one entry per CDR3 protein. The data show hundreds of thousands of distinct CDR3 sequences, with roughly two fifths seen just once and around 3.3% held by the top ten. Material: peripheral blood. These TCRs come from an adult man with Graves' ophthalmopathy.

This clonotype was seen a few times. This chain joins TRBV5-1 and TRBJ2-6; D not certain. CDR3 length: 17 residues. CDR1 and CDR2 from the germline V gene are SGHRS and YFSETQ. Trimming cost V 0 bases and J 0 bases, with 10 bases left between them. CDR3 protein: CASSLAGRTSGANVLTF. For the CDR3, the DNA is TGCGCCAGCAGCTTGGCCGGACGGACCTCTGGGGCCAACGTCCTGACTTTC. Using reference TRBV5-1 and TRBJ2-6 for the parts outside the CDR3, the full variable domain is KAGVTQTPRYLIKTRGQQVTLSCSPISGHRSVSWYQQTPGQGLQFLFEYFSETQRNKGNFPGRFSGRQFSNSRSEMNVSTLELGDSALYLCASSLAGRTSGANVLTFGAGSRLTVL.

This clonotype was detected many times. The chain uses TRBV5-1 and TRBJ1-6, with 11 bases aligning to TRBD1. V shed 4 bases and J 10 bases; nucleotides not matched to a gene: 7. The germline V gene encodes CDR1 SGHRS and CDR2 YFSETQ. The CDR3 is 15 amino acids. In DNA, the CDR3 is TGCGCCAGCAGCCCTGGACAGGGGGCCGGCTCACCCCTCCACTTT. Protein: CASSPGQGAGSPLHF.

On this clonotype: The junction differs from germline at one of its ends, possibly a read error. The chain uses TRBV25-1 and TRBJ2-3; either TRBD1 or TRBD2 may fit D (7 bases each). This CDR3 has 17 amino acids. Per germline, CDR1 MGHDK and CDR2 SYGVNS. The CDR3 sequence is CASSQDRGRGSTDTQYF. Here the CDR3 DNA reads TGCGCCAGCAGCCAAGATAGGGGGCGGGGGAGCACAGATACGCAGTATTTT.

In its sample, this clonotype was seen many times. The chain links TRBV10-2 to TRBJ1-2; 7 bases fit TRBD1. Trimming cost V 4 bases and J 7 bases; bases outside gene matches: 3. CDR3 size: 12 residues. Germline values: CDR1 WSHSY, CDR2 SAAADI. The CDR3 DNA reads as TGCGCCAGCAGTGGGGAGGGGGCTGGCTACACCTTC. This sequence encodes CASSGEGAGYTF.

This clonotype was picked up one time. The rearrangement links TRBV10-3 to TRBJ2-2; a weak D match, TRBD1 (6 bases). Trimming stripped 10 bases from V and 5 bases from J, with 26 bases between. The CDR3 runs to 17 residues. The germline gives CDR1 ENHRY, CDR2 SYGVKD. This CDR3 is CASTPLGRLGGTGELFF. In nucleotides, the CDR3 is TGTGCCAGCACCCCCCTTGGTCGGTTAGGGGGAACCGGGGAGCTGTTTTTT.

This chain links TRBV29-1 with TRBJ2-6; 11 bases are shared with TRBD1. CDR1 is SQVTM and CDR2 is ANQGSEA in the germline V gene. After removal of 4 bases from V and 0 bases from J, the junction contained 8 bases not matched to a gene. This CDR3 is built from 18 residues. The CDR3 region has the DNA TGCAGCGTTGTTAGACAGGGGACAGGGGGCTCTGGGGCCAACGTCCTGACTTTC. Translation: CSVVRQGTGGSGANVLTF.

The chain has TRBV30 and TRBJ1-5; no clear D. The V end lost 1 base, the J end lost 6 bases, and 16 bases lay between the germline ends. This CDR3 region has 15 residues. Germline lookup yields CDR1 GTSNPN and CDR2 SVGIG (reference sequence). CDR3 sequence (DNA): TGTGCCTGGAGTGCCCGCCGGGAATCAGGTCAGCCCCAGCATTTT. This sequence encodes CAWSARRESGQPQHF.

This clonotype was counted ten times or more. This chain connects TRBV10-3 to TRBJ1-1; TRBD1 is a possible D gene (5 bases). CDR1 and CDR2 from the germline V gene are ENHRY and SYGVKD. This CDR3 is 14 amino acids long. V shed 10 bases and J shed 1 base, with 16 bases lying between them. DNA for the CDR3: TGTGCCAGCAGGCTGGACACAGGGAACACTGAAGCTTTCTTT. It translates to CASRLDTGNTEAFF.

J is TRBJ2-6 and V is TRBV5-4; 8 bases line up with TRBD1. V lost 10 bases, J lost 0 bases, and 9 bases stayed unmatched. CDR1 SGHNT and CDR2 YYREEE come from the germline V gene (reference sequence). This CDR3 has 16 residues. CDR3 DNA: TGTGCCGGTGACAGGGGACTCCTCTCTGGGGCCAACGTCCTGACTTTC. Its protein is CAGDRGLLSGANVLTF.

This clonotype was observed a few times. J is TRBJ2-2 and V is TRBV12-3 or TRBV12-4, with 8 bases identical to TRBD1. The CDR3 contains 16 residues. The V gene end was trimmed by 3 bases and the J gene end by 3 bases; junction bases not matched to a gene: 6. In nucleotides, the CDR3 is TGTGCCAGCAGTTTGGGGCAGGGGGCCTACACCGGGGAGCTGTTTTTT. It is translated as CASSLGQGAYTGELFF.

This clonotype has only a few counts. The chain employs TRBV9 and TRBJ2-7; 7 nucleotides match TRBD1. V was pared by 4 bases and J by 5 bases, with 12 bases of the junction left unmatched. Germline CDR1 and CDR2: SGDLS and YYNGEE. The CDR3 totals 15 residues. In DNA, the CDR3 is TGTGCCAGCAGCCAACCTACAGGGGCCAGGAACGAGCAGTACTTC. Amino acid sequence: CASSQPTGARNEQYF.

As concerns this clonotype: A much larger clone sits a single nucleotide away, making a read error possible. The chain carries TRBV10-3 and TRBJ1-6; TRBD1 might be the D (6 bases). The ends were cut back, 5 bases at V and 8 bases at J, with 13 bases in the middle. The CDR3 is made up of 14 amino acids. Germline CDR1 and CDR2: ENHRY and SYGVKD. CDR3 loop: CAISSSGDYSPLHF. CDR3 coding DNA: TGTGCCATCAGTTCATCAGGGGATTATTCACCCCTCCACTTT.

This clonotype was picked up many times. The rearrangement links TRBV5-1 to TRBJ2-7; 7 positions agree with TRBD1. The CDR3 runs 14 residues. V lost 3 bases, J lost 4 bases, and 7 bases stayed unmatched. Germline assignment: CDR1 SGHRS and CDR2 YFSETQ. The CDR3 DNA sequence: TGCGCCAGCAGCTCTAGGGACAGCCCTTACGAGCAGTACTTC. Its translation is CASSSRDSPYEQYF.

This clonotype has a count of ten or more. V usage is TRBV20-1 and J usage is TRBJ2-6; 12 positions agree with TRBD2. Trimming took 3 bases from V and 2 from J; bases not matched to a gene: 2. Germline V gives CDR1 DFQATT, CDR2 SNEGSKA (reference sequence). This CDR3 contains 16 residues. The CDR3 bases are TGCAGTGCTAGTCTAGCGGGAGGGACTGGGGCCAACGTCCTGACTTTC. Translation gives CSASLAGGTGANVLTF.

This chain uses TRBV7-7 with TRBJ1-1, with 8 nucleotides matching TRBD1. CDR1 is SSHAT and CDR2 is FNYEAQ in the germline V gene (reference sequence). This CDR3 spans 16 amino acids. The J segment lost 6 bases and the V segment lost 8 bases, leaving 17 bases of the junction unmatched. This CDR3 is CASSPRQGARIPEAFF. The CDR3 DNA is TGTGCCAGCTCACCAAGGCAGGGGGCGCGTATCCCTGAAGCTTTCTTT.

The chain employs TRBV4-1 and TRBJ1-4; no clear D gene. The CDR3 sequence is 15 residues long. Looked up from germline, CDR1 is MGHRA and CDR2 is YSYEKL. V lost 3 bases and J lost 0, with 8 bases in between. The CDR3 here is CASSHEAATNEKLFF. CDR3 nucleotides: TGCGCCAGCAGCCATGAAGCGGCAACTAATGAAAAACTGTTTTTT.

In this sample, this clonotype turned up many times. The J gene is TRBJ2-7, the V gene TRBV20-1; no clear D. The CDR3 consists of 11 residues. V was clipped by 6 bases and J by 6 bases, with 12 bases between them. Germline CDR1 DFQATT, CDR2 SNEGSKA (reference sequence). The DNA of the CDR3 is TGCAGTGCCGTTGCGGCCGCCGAGCAGTACTTC. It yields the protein CSAVAAAEQYF.

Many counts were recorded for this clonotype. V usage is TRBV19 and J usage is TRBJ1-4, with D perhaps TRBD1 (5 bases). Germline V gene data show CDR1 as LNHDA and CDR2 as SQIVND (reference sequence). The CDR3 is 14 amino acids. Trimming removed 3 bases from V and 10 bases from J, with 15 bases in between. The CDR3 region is CASSMSAGSAKLFF. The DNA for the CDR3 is TGTGCCAGTAGTATGTCTGCAGGGTCGGCAAAACTGTTTTTT.

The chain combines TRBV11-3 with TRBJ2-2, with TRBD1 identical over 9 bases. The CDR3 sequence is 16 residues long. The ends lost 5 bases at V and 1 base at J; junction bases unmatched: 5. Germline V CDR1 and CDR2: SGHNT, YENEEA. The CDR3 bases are TGTGCCAGCAGCCCGGGGACAGGGTGGAACACCGGGGAGCTGTTTTTT. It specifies CASSPGTGWNTGELFF.

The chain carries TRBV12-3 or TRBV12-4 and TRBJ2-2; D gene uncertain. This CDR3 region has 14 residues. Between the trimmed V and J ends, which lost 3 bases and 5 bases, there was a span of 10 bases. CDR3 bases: TGTGCCAGCAGTTTGAGTGAGACAACCGGGGAGCTGTTTTTT. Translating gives CASSLSETTGELFF.

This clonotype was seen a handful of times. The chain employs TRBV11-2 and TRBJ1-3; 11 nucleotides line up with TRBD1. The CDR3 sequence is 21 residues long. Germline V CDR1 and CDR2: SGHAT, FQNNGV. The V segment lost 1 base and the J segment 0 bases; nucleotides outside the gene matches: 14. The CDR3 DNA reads TGTGCCAGCAGCTTAGTTTGGACAGGGGGCAAGTTCGTAAGCTCTGGAAACACCATATATTTT. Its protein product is CASSLVWTGGKFVSSGNTIYF.

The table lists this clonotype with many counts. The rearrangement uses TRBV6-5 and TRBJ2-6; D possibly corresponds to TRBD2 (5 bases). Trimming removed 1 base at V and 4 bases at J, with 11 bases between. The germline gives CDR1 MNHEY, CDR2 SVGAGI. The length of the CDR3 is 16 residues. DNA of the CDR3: TGTGCCAGCAGTTACTACCGAGGGCTAGGGGCCAACGTCCTGACTTTC. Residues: CASSYYRGLGANVLTF.

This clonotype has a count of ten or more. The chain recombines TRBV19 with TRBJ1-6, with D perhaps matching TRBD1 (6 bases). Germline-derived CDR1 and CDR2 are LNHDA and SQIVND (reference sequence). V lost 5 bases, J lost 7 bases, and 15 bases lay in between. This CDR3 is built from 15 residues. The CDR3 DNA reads TGTGCCAGTAGTCTCGGACAGCCGGGGAATTCACCCCTCCACTTT. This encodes CASSLGQPGNSPLHF.

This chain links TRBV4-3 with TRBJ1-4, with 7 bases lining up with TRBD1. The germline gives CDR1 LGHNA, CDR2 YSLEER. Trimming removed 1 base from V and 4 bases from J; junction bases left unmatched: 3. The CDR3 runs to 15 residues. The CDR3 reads CASSQVRGLNEKLFF. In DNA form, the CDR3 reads TGCGCCAGCAGCCAAGTGAGGGGGCTTAATGAAAAACTGTTTTTT.

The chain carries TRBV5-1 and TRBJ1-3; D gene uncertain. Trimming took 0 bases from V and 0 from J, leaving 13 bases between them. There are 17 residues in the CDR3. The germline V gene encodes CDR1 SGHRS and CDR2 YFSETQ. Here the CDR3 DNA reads TGCGCCAGCAGCTTGGCAGACTCCGGCAGCTCTGGAAACACCATATATTTT. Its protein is CASSLADSGSSGNTIYF.

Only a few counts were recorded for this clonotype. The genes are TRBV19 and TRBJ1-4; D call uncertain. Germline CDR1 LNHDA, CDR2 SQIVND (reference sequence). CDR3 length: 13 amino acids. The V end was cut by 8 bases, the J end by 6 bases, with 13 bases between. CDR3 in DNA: TGTGCCAGTTGGCGGGGTGGAGATGAAAAACTGTTTTTT. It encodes CASWRGGDEKLFF.

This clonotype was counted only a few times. This CDR3 reads CSALPGNTEAFF. In DNA, the CDR3 is TGCAGTGCTCTGCCGGGGAACACTGAAGCTTTCTTT. The chain is built from TRBV20-1 and TRBJ1-1; D uncertain. The V gene lost 5 bases and the J gene lost 1 base, with 8 bases spanning the gap. This CDR3 spans 12 amino acids. CDR1 and CDR2 (germline): DFQATT, SNEGSKA (reference sequence).

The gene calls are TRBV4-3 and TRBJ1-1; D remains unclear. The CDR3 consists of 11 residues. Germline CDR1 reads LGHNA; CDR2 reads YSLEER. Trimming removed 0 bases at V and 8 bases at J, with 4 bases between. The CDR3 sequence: CASSQEEEAFF. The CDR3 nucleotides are TGCGCCAGCAGCCAAGAGGAGGAAGCTTTCTTT.

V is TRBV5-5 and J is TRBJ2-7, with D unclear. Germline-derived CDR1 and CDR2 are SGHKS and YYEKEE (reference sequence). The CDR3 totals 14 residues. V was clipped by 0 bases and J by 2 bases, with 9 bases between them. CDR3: CASSLGWITYEQYF. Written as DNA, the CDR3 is TGTGCCAGCAGCTTGGGCTGGATAACCTACGAGCAGTACTTC.

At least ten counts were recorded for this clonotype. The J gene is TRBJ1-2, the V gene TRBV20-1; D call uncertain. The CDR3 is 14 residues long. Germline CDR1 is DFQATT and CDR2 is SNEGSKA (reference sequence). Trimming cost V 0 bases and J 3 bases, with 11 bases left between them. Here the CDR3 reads CSAREVSTDYGYTF. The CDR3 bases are TGCAGTGCTAGAGAAGTTAGCACAGACTATGGCTACACCTTC.

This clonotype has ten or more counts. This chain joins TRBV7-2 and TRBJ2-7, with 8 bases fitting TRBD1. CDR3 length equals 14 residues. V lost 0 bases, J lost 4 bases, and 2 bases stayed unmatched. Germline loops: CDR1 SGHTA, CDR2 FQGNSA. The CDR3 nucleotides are TGTGCCAGCAGCTTAGCGGACAGGGCGTACGAGCAGTACTTC. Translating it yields CASSLADRAYEQYF.